The 22 T cell receptor beta chains below all came from one sample that was sequenced in a study of T cells in Graves' hyperthyroidism and ophthalmopathy. RNA transcripts gave rise to amplified TCR beta CDR3 regions. The TCR CDR3 first-round RT-PCR relied on the HTBI primer set. TCRdb recomputed calls from the multiplex PCR reads with MiXCR, one row per CDR3 protein. The sample records 500,000 to 600,000 distinct CDR3 sequences, roughly 50% being singletons. Sequencing used peripheral blood or thyroid tissue (not recorded which). These receptors all stem from a woman under 30 with Graves' hyperthyroidism.

Concerning this clonotype itself: This could be a read error, since a much larger clone is one nucleotide away. This rearrangement joins TRBV7-2 to TRBJ2-7, with D perhaps matching TRBD1 (6 bases). Germline lookup yields CDR1 SGHTA and CDR2 FQGNSA. The germline V and J ends were trimmed by 6 bases and 3 bases, with 15 bases remaining between them. This CDR3 is 14 amino acids long. CDR3 in DNA: TGTGCCAGCAGTTCCCCGACAGGAAACTACGAGCAGTACTTC. It translates to CASSSPTGNYEQYF.

The chain links TRBV7-8 to TRBJ2-7; 9 nucleotides match TRBD2. Per the germline V gene, CDR1 is SGHVS and CDR2 is FQNEAQ. Unmatched junction bases numbered 17, after V lost 5 bases and J lost 3 bases. The CDR3 is 18 residues long. The CDR3 loop reads CASSVILAGPGASYEQYF. In DNA form, the CDR3 reads TGTGCCAGCAGCGTAATTCTAGCGGGACCCGGGGCAAGCTACGAGCAGTACTTC.

The V gene is TRBV2, the J gene TRBJ2-2; 9 bases line up with TRBD2. CDR1 and CDR2 (germline): SNHLY, FYNNEI. The CDR3 contains 16 residues. Trimming cost V 7 bases and J 6 bases; bases outside gene matches: 12. The DNA for the CDR3 is TGTGCCAGCACGAGGAGTAGCGGGAGTGGGGCCGGGGAGCTGTTTTTT. Protein sequence: CASTRSSGSGAGELFF.

The chain couples TRBV29-1 to TRBJ1-5; D gene uncertain. This CDR3 spans 13 amino acids. Looked up from germline, CDR1 is SQVTM and CDR2 is ANQGSEA. Trimming removed 6 bases from V and 1 base from J, with 10 bases in between. CDR3 loop: CSVVWRSNQPQHF. The CDR3 coding sequence is TGCAGCGTGGTCTGGAGAAGCAATCAGCCCCAGCATTTT.

This clonotype was seen repeatedly, ten times or more. This chain connects TRBV10-1 to TRBJ2-2, with a tentative D call TRBD1 (6 bases). Trimming shortened V by 2 bases and J by 1 base, and 8 bases separated the two germline ends. Germline V gene data show CDR1 as WNHNN and CDR2 as SYGVQD (reference sequence). The CDR3 contains 15 residues. CDR3 in DNA: TGCGCCAGCAGTGAGACAGGGAGGAACACCGGGGAGCTGTTTTTT. It encodes CASSETGRNTGELFF.

As to this clonotype: Being one base from a much bigger clone, this may be a read error. This chain links TRBV12-3 or TRBV12-4 with TRBJ2-7, with D possibly matching TRBD1 (6 bases). The V end lost 4 bases, the J end lost 2 bases, and 12 bases lay between the germline ends. There are 14 residues in the CDR3. The CDR3 DNA sequence: TGTGCCAGCAGTTGGACAGAGAGCCCCTACGAGCAGTACTTC. Its translation is CASSWTESPYEQYF.

As to this clonotype: One end of the junction varies from germline; a read error may be responsible. The rearrangement links TRBV7-9 to TRBJ2-2; TRBD2 might be the D (5 bases). The CDR3 extends over 15 amino acids. Germline loops: CDR1 SEHNR, CDR2 FQNEAQ (reference sequence). The DNA for the CDR3 is TGTGCCAGCAGCTTCTACGGCTCGAACACCGGGGAGCTGTATTTT. It translates to CASSFYGSNTGELYF.

This sequence joins TRBV24-1 and TRBJ2-1; D could derive from TRBD1 or TRBD2 (5 bases each). V lost 2 bases and J lost 2, with 15 bases in between. The CDR3 has 17 amino acids. Germline-derived CDR1 and CDR2 are KGHDR and SFDVKD. The CDR3 reads CATSDSPGPITYNEQFF. In DNA, the CDR3 is TGTGCCACCAGTGATTCCCCGGGACCCATCACCTACAATGAGCAGTTCTTC.

This clonotype was recorded a few times. The CDR3 spells CASSVLRDRAKTQYF. CDR3 nucleotides: TGTGCCAGCAGTGTACTCCGGGACAGGGCAAAGACCCAGTACTTC. The chain has TRBV25-1 and TRBJ2-5; 9 bases map to TRBD1. The germline V gene has CDR1 MGHDK and CDR2 SYGVNS. V shed 4 bases, J shed 6 bases, and the junction held 9 bases outside the gene matches. The CDR3 length is 15 residues.

This clonotype was recorded a few times. The chain links TRBV6-6 to TRBJ1-4; 9 bases are a match to TRBD1. V was pared by 6 bases and J by 0 bases, with 8 bases of the junction left unmatched. CDR1 is MNHNY and CDR2 is SVGAGI in the germline V gene (reference sequence). The CDR3 length is 17 residues. CDR3 region: CASSLTRTGATNEKLFF. CDR3 sequence (DNA): TGTGCCAGCAGCCTCACCCGGACAGGGGCAACTAATGAAAAACTGTTTTTT.

This clonotype was seen repeatedly, ten times or more. The J gene is TRBJ2-7, the V gene TRBV12-5, with 11 bases aligning to TRBD2. The ends lost 7 bases at V and 2 bases at J; junction bases unmatched: 13. This CDR3 has 17 residues. Germline V gene lookup returns CDR1 LGHNT and CDR2 FRNRAP. In DNA form, the CDR3 reads TGTGCTAGTGCCCCTCGAGGGACTAGCGGAGCAACCTACGAGCAGTACTTC. Translation gives CASAPRGTSGATYEQYF.

The chain carries TRBV20-1 and TRBJ1-5, with unresolved D. V was pared by 7 bases and J by 7 bases, with 17 bases between. Germline V CDR1 and CDR2: DFQATT, SNEGSKA (reference sequence). This CDR3 contains 13 residues. For the CDR3, the DNA is TGCAGTGTTAGTTTGGGAGTTGAGCAGCCCCAGCATTTT. It specifies CSVSLGVEQPQHF.

The chain links TRBV29-1 to TRBJ2-7, with TRBD1 as a possible D gene (5 bases). Germline CDR1 SQVTM, CDR2 ANQGSEA. The CDR3 sequence is 15 residues long. As DNA, the CDR3 is TGCAGTTTCTCGCTTTCAGACAGACTCTCCTACGAGCAGTACTTC. This translates into CSFSLSDRLSYEQYF.

This clonotype was seen ten or more times. The rearrangement links TRBV7-9 to TRBJ1-1; D is uncertain. V lost 3 bases, J lost 1 base, and 6 bases lay in between. Germline V lookup: CDR1 SEHNR, CDR2 FQNEAQ (reference sequence). The CDR3 consists of 13 residues. CDR3 amino acids: CASSFSRNTEAFF. CDR3 bases: TGTGCCAGCAGCTTTTCCAGGAACACTGAAGCTTTCTTT.

This clonotype was counted a few times. This chain links TRBV7-6 with TRBJ2-3; 7 nucleotides agree with TRBD2. From germline, CDR1 is SGHVS and CDR2 FNYEAQ. V gave up 5 bases and J gave up 4 bases; unmatched junction bases: 12. CDR3 size: 16 residues. As DNA, the CDR3 is TGTGCCAGCAGCCCACAAAGGACTAGTTGGGCAGATACGCAGTATTTT. The encoded protein is CASSPQRTSWADTQYF.

The chain joins TRBV6-5 to TRBJ2-7; 7 bases are a match to TRBD1. CDR1 and CDR2 from the germline V gene are MNHEY and SVGAGI. Trimming removed 4 bases from V and 2 bases from J; junction bases left unmatched: 8. The CDR3 contains 15 residues. CDR3 bases: TGTGCCAGCAGTTGGGTCGGGACAGAGCCCTACGAGCAGTACTTC. It codes for CASSWVGTEPYEQYF.

The V gene is TRBV30, the J gene TRBJ2-6, with TRBD2 matching 7 bases. This CDR3 is built from 16 residues. The V and J ends lost 1 base and 2 bases, in that order; junction bases with no gene match: 5. The germline V gene has CDR1 GTSNPN and CDR2 SVGIG (reference sequence). CDR3 amino acids: CAWSGGRATGANVLTF. CDR3 in DNA: TGTGCCTGGAGTGGAGGGAGGGCTACTGGGGCCAACGTCCTGACTTTC.

This sequence joins TRBV11-1 and TRBJ2-7; TRBD2 agrees at 9 bases. Trimming took 1 base from V and 2 from J; bases not matched to a gene: 6. Germline V lookup: CDR1 SGHAT, CDR2 FQDESV (reference sequence). The CDR3 is 16 amino acids. The CDR3 nucleotides read TGTGCCAGCAGCTTAGGCTCTAGCGGGACCACCTACGAGCAGTACTTC. Amino acid sequence: CASSLGSSGTTYEQYF. The whole variable domain, filled in from reference TRBV11-1 and TRBJ2-7, reads EAEVAQSPRYKITEKSQAVAFWCDPISGHATLYWYRQILGQGPELLVQFQDESVVDDSQLPKDRFSAERLKGVDSTLKIQPAELGDSAMYLCASSLGSSGTTYEQYFGPGTRLTVT.

This clonotype appeared a single time. The gene calls are TRBV10-3 and TRBJ1-1, with D unresolved. Germline V lookup: CDR1 ENHRY, CDR2 SYGVKD. V shed 7 bases and J shed 3 bases, with 9 bases lying between them. The CDR3 spans 12 residues. Here the CDR3 DNA reads TGTGCCATCACGGGTGGGGACACTGAAGCTTTCTTT. Residues: CAITGGDTEAFF.

The V and J genes are TRBV4-1 and TRBJ2-2; 14 bases map to TRBD2. Germline lookup yields CDR1 MGHRA and CDR2 YSYEKL. The CDR3 sequence is 16 residues long. V gave up 8 bases and J gave up 7 bases; unmatched junction bases: 9. DNA of the CDR3: TGCGCCAGCCGGAAGGGACTAGCGGGAGTAGTCGGGGAGCTGTTTTTT. It translates to CASRKGLAGVVGELFF.

This clonotype has a count of ten or more. The J gene is TRBJ2-2, the V gene TRBV10-3; TRBD2 matches at 9 bases. Germline V gene data show CDR1 as ENHRY and CDR2 as SYGVKD. The junction had 20 bases not matched to a gene; V was cut back by 10 bases and J by 8 bases. The CDR3 totals 17 residues. CDR3 DNA sequence: TGTGCCACTATTAGCGGGAGTGAACACGGCATAGCGGGGGAGCTGTTTTTT. Encoded protein: CATISGSEHGIAGELFF.

V usage is TRBV19 and J usage is TRBJ1-5; TRBD1 matches 7 bases. The CDR3 extends over 12 amino acids. V trimming: 7 bases; J trimming: 6 bases; junction bases outside the gene matches: 3. Germline V gene lookup returns CDR1 LNHDA and CDR2 SQIVND (reference sequence). DNA of the CDR3: TGTGCCAGTACCGGACAGGCTCAGCCCCAGCATTTT. Its protein is CASTGQAQPQHF.